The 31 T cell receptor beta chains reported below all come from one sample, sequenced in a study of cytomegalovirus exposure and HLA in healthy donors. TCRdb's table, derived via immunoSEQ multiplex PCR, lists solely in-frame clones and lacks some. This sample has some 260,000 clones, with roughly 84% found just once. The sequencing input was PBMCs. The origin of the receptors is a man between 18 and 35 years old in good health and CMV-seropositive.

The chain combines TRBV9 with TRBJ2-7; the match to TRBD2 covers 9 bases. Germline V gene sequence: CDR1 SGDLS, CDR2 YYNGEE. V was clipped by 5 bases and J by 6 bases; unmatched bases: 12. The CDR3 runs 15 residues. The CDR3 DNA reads TGTGCCAGCAGTCTTAGCGGGAGCGCCCTAGTCGAGCAGTACTTC. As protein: CASSLSGSALVEQYF.

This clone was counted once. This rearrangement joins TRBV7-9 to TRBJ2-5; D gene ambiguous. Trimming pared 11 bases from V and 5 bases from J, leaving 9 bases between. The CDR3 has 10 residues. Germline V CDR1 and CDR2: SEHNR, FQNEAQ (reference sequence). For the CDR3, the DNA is TGTGCCCTCGGTGATGAGACCCAGTACTTC. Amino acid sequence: CALGDETQYF.

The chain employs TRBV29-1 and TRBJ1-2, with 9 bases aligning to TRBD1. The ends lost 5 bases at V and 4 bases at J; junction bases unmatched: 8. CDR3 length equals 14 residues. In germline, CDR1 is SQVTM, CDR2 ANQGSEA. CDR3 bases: TGCAGCGTTACCGGGACAGGGCTTAGCTATGGCTACACCTTC. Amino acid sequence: CSVTGTGLSYGYTF.

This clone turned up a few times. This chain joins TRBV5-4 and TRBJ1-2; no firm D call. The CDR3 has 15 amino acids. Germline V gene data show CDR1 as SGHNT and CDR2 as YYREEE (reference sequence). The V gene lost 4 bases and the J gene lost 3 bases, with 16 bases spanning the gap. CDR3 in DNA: TGTGCCAGCAGCGCTGGAGGACGAGGATACTATGGCTACACCTTC. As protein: CASSAGGRGYYGYTF.

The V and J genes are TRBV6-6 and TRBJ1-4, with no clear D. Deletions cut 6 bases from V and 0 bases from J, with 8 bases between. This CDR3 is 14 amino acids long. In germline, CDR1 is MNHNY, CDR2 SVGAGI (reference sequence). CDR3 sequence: CASRAEPTNEKLFF. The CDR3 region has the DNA TGTGCCAGCAGGGCGGAGCCAACTAATGAAAAACTGTTTTTT.

DNA of the CDR3: TGCAGTGCTACTCTCACTGAAGCTTTCTTT. As protein: CSATLTEAFF. This chain links TRBV20-1 with TRBJ1-1; D is unclear. The CDR3 is 10 amino acids. Trimming took off 4 bases at V and 4 bases at J, with 4 bases between the two ends. From germline, CDR1 is DFQATT and CDR2 SNEGSKA (reference sequence).

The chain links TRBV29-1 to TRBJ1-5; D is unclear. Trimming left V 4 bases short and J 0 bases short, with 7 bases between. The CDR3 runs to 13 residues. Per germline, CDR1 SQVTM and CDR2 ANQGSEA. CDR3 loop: CSVGENSNQPQHF. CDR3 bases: TGCAGCGTTGGAGAAAATAGCAATCAGCCCCAGCATTTT. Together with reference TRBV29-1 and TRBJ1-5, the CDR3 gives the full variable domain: SAVISQKPSRDICQRGTSLTIQCQVDSQVTMMFWYRQQPGQSLTLIATANQGSEATYESGFVIDKFPISRPNLTFSTLTVSNMSPEDSSIYLCSVGENSNQPQHFGDGTRLSIL.

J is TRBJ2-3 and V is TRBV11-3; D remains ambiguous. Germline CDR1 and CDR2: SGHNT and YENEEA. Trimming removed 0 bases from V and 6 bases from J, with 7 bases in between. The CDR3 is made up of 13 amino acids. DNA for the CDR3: TGTGCCAGCAGCTTAGATCTTGGGGATACGCAGTATTTT. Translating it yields CASSLDLGDTQYF. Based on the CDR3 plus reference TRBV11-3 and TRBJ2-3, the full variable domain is EAGVVQSPRYKIIEKKQPVAFWCNPISGHNTLYWYLQNLGQGPELLIRYENEEAVDDSQLPKDRFSAERLKGVDSTLKIQPAELGDSAVYLCASSLDLGDTQYFGPGTRLTVL.

The CDR3 region has the DNA TGCGCCAGCAGCTTGGAGGCTCCCGGGGCAACTGGGGCCAACGTCCTGACTTTC. Its protein is CASSLEAPGATGANVLTF. V is TRBV5-1 and J is TRBJ2-6; possibly TRBD1 or TRBD2 for D (5 bases each). Germline-derived CDR1 and CDR2 are SGHRS and YFSETQ. V lost 0 bases and J lost 2, with 15 bases in between. This CDR3 comprises 18 residues.

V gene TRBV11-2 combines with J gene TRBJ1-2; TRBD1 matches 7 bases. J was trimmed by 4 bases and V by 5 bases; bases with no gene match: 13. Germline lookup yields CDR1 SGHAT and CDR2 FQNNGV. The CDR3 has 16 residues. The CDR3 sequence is CASSPRGVAGGYGYTF. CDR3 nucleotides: TGTGCCAGCAGCCCCAGGGGGGTGGCAGGGGGCTATGGCTACACCTTC.

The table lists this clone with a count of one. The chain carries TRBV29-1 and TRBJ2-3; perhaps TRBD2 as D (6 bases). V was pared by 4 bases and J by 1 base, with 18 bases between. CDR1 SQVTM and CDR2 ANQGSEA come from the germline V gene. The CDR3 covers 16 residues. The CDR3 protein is CSVVVRGAARTDTQYF. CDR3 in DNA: TGCAGCGTTGTCGTGCGGGGAGCCGCCCGCACAGATACGCAGTATTTT.

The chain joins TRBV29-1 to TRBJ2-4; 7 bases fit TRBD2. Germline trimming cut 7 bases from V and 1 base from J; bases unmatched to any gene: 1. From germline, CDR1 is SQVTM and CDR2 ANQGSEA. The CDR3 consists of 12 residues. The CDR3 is CSGGGAKNIQYF. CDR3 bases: TGCAGCGGCGGGGGTGCCAAAAACATTCAGTACTTC.

This CDR3 is CASSYRATNEKLFF. CDR3 DNA sequence: TGTGCCAGCTCGTACAGGGCAACTAATGAAAAACTGTTTTTT. The chain employs TRBV18 and TRBJ1-4; tentative D call: TRBD1 (6 bases). Trimming removed 6 bases at V and 0 bases at J, with 8 bases between. The CDR3 is 14 amino acids. Germline V gene sequence: CDR1 KGHSH, CDR2 LQKENI.

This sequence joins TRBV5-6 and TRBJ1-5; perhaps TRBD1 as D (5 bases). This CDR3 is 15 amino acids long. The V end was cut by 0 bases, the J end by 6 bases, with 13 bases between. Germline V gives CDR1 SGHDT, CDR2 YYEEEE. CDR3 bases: TGTGCCAGCAGCTTGGCGGCCAGGGTAGGTCAGCCCCAGCATTTT. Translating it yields CASSLAARVGQPQHF.

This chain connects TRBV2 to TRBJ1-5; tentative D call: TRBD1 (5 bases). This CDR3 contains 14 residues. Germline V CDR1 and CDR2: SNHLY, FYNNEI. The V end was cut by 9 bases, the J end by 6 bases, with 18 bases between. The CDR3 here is CASGGYIEGQPQHF. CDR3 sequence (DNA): TGTGCCAGTGGGGGGTACATCGAGGGTCAGCCCCAGCATTTT.

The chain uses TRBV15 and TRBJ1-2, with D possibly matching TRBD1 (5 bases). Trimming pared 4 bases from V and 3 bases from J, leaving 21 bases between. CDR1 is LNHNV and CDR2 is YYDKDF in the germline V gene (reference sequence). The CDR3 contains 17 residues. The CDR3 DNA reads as TGTGCCACCAGCACCGACCGAAATCGGGGCCGGGACTATGGCTACACCTTC. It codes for CATSTDRNRGRDYGYTF.

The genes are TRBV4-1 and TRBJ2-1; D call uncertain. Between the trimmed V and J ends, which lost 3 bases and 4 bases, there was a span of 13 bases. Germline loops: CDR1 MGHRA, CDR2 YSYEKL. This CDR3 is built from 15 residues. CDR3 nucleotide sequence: TGCGCCAGCAGCCACATCTCCCTCAAATACAATGAGCAGTTCTTC. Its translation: CASSHISLKYNEQFF.

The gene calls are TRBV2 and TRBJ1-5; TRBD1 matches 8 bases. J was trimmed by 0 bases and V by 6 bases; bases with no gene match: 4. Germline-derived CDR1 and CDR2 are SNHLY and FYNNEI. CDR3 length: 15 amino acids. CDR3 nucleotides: TGTGCCAGCAGAGGACAGGGTAATAGCAATCAGCCCCAGCATTTT. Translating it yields CASRGQGNSNQPQHF.

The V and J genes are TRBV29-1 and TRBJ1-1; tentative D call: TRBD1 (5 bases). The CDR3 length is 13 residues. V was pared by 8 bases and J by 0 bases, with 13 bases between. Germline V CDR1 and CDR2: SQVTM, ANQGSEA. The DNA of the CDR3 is TGCAGCTTCAGGGACCTGATGAACACTGAAGCTTTCTTT. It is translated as CSFRDLMNTEAFF.

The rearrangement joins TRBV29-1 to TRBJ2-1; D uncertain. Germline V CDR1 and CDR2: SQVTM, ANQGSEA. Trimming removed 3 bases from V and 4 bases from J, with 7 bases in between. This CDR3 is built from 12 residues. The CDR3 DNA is TGCAGCGTTGAGCGGCGGTACAATGAGCAGTTCTTC. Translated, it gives CSVERRYNEQFF.

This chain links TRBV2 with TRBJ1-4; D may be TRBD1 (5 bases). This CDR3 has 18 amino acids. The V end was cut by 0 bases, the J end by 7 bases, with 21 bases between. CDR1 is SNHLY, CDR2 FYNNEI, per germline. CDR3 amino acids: CASSEAYEGQNKTEKLFF. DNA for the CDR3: TGTGCCAGCAGTGAAGCCTACGAGGGGCAGAACAAGACTGAAAAACTGTTTTTT.

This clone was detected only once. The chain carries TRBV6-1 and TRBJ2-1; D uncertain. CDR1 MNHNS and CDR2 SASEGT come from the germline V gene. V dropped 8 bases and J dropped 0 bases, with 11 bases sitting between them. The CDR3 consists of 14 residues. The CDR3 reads CASCRSSSYNEQFF. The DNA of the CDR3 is TGTGCCAGCTGCCGGTCGAGCTCCTACAATGAGCAGTTCTTC.

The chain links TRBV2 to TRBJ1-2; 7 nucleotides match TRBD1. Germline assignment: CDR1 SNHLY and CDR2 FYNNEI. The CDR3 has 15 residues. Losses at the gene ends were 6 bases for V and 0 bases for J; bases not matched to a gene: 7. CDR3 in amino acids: CASRSPRGANYGYTF. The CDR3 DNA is TGTGCCAGCAGGTCCCCCAGGGGGGCTAACTATGGCTACACCTTC.

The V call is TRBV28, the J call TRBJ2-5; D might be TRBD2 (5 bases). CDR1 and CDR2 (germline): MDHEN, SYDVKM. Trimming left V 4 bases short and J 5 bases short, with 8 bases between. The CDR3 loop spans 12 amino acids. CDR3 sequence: CASSSPGETQYF. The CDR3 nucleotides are TGTGCCAGCAGTTCCCCGGGGGAGACCCAGTACTTC.

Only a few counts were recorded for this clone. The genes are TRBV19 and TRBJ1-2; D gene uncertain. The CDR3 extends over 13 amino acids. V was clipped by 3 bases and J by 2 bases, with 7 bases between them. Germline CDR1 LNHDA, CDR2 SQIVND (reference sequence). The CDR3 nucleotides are TGTGCCAGTAGTATTAAAGTCAACTATGGCTACACCTTC. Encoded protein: CASSIKVNYGYTF.

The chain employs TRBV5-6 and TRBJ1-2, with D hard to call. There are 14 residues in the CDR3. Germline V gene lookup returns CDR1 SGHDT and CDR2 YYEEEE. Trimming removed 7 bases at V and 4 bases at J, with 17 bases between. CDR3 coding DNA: TGTGCCAGCGGGGATGGGAGGGCCACCTATGGCTACACCTTC. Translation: CASGDGRATYGYTF.

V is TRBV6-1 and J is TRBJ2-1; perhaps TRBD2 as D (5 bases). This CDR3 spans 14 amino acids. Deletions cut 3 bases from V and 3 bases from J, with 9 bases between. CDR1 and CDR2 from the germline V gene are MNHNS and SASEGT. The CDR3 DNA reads TGTGCCAGCAGTGACTCGGGGAACTACAATGAGCAGTTCTTC. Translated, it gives CASSDSGNYNEQFF.

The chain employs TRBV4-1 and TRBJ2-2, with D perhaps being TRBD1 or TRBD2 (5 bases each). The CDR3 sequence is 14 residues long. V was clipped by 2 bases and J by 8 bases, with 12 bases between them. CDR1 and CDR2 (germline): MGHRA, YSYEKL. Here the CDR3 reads CASSQMTEGGELFF. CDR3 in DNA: TGCGCCAGCAGCCAAATGACCGAGGGGGGGGAGCTGTTTTTT.

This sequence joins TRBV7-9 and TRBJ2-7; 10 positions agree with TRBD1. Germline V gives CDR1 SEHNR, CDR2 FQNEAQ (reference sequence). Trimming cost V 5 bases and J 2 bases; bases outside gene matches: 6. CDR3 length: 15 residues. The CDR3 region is CASSQGQGGPYEQYF. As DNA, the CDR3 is TGTGCCAGCAGCCAAGGACAGGGGGGACCCTACGAGCAGTACTTC.

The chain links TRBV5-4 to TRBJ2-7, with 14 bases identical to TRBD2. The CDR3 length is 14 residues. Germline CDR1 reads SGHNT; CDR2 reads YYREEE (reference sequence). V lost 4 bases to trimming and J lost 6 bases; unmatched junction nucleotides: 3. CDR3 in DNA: TGTGCCAGCAGCATGGGACTAGCGGGGGCCGAGCAGTACTTC. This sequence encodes CASSMGLAGAEQYF. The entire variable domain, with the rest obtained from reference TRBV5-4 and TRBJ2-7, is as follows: ETGVTQSPTHLIKTRGQQVTLRCSSQSGHNTVSWYQQALGQGPQFIFQYYREEENGRGNFPPRFSGLQFPNYSSELNVNALELDDSALYLCASSMGLAGAEQYFGPGTRLTVT.

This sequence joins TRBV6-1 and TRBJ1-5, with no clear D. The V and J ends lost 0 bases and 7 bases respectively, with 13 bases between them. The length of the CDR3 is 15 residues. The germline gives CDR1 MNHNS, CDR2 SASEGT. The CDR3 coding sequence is TGTGCCAGCAGTGAAGCTGGTGGGGTACAACAGCCCCAGCATTTT. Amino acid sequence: CASSEAGGVQQPQHF.